The 16 T cell receptor beta chains reported below all come from one sample, sequenced in a study of blood T cell repertoires in COVID-19. Clones were read by immunoSEQ multiplex PCR, and TCRdb kept only the in-frame ones, dropping some. The sample holds about 150,000 clones; approximately 80% are singletons and the top ten take over 4%. The sequencing input was PBMCs or T cells enriched from blood (not recorded which). The origin of the receptors is a man aged 65 to 79 who had been exposed to COVID-19.

The genes are TRBV24-1 and TRBJ2-4, with 8 bases that match TRBD1. The germline V gene has CDR1 KGHDR and CDR2 SFDVKD. The CDR3 totals 15 residues. The junction had 8 bases not matched to a gene; V was cut back by 4 bases and J by 7 bases. The CDR3 is CATSDPSTGGNIQYF. In nucleotides, the CDR3 is TGTGCCACCAGTGACCCTTCTACAGGGGGTAACATTCAGTACTTC.

The genes are TRBV5-1 and TRBJ2-2, with D tentatively TRBD1 (6 bases). V lost 1 base to trimming and J lost 4 bases, with 11 bases between them. The CDR3 is 15 amino acids. The germline V gene encodes CDR1 SGHRS and CDR2 YFSETQ. CDR3 protein: CASSLQGLGTGELFF. The CDR3, as DNA: TGCGCCAGCAGCTTGCAGGGGCTCGGCACCGGGGAGCTGTTTTTT.

This rearrangement joins TRBV18 to TRBJ1-1, with 9 bases identical to TRBD1. CDR3 size: 14 residues. CDR1 KGHSH and CDR2 LQKENI come from the germline V gene. V lost 6 bases to trimming and J lost 2 bases; unmatched junction nucleotides: 4. CDR3 residues: CASSAGQGNTEAFF. The CDR3 DNA reads as TGTGCCAGCTCGGCGGGACAGGGAAACACTGAAGCTTTCTTT.

V and J are TRBV18 and TRBJ2-7, with D possibly being TRBD1 (6 bases). Germline V gene data show CDR1 as KGHSH and CDR2 as LQKENI. The CDR3 consists of 13 residues. Trimming cost V 3 bases and J 4 bases, with 10 bases left between them. CDR3 protein: CASSPLDSYEQYF. DNA for the CDR3: TGTGCCAGCTCACCCCTGGACAGTTACGAGCAGTACTTC.

V and J are TRBV4-1 and TRBJ2-5; 8 bases fit TRBD1. Germline loops: CDR1 MGHRA, CDR2 YSYEKL. This CDR3 contains 15 residues. With V trimmed by 0 bases and J by 1 base, 1 base remained unmatched. The CDR3 loop is CASSQDRGPQETQYF. Written as DNA, the CDR3 is TGCGCCAGCAGCCAAGACAGGGGGCCCCAAGAGACCCAGTACTTC.

J is TRBJ1-4 and V is TRBV2, with 7 bases fitting TRBD1. The CDR3 extends over 13 amino acids. The V gene end was trimmed by 6 bases and the J gene end by 5 bases; junction bases not matched to a gene: 3. CDR1 is SNHLY and CDR2 is FYNNEI in the germline V gene. The CDR3 nucleotides read TGTGCCAGCAGGGCACAGGGGAATGAAAAACTGTTTTTT. Residues: CASRAQGNEKLFF. The full variable domain, completed using reference TRBV2 and TRBJ1-4, is EPEVTQTPSHQVTQMGQEVILRCVPISNHLYFYWYRQILGQKVEFLVSFYNNEISEKSEIFDDQFSVERPDGSNFTLKIRSTKLEDSAMYFCASRAQGNEKLFFGSGTQLSVL.

The table lists this clone with a count of one. V usage is TRBV7-9 and J usage is TRBJ2-2, with 8 bases fitting TRBD1. Trimming cost V 3 bases and J 5 bases; bases outside gene matches: 8. The CDR3 covers 16 residues. Germline V gives CDR1 SEHNR, CDR2 FQNEAQ (reference sequence). CDR3 sequence (DNA): TGTGCCAGCAGCTTCCAGGGGGCTCTAGGAACCGGGGAGCTGTTTTTT. Residues: CASSFQGALGTGELFF. The whole variable domain, filled in from reference TRBV7-9 and TRBJ2-2, reads DTGVSQNPRHKITKRGQNVTFRCDPISEHNRLYWYRQTLGQGPEFLTYFQNEAQLEKSRLLSDRFSAERPKGSFSTLEIQRTEQGDSAMYLCASSFQGALGTGELFFGEGSRLTVL.

The rearrangement uses TRBV28 and TRBJ1-6; possible D gene TRBD1, 6 bases. CDR1 MDHEN and CDR2 SYDVKM come from the germline V gene. The V end was cut by 3 bases, the J end by 9 bases, with 12 bases between. The CDR3 contains 14 residues. The CDR3 region has the DNA TGTGCCAGCAGTTTCGGGGGGGCGCGTTCACCCCTCCACTTT. This gives the protein CASSFGGARSPLHF.

The rearrangement joins TRBV15 to TRBJ1-2; TRBD1 matches at 9 bases. The CDR3 runs 16 residues. After removal of 4 bases from V and 8 bases from J, the junction contained 14 bases not matched to a gene. Germline CDR1 reads LNHNV; CDR2 reads YYDKDF (reference sequence). In DNA form, the CDR3 reads TGTGCCACCAGCACTTACCTTCTGGGACAGGGCAGAGGCTACACCTTC. It yields the protein CATSTYLLGQGRGYTF.

This clone has more than one count but fewer than ten. This chain uses TRBV11-2 with TRBJ2-7; D gene uncertain. Germline loops: CDR1 SGHAT, CDR2 FQNNGV. With 1 base removed from V and 4 bases from J, the gap between germline ends came to 5 bases. This CDR3 is built from 12 residues. CDR3 DNA sequence: TGTGCCAGCAGCTTAGCAGGTTACGAGCAGTACTTC. It specifies CASSLAGYEQYF.

The chain combines TRBV6-5 with TRBJ2-1, with 7 positions matching TRBD1. Germline loops: CDR1 MNHEY, CDR2 SVGAGI. There are 15 residues in the CDR3. Trimming removed 4 bases from V and 9 bases from J; junction bases left unmatched: 12. The CDR3 spells CASSLKTGPRGEQFF. CDR3 in DNA: TGTGCCAGCAGTTTGAAGACAGGGCCTCGGGGTGAGCAGTTCTTC.

This chain joins TRBV27 and TRBJ2-7, with 7 nucleotides matching TRBD1. The CDR3 sequence is 14 residues long. With V trimmed by 2 bases and J by 4 bases, 5 bases remained unmatched. Germline V CDR1 and CDR2: MNHEY, SMNVEV (reference sequence). CDR3 protein: CASSLGDSHYEQYF. CDR3 bases: TGTGCCAGCAGTTTAGGGGACAGCCATTACGAGCAGTACTTC.

The chain combines TRBV6-2 or TRBV6-3 with TRBJ2-7; no clear D. The CDR3 runs to 11 residues. Trimming took 0 bases from V and 6 from J, leaving 3 bases between them. Germline lookup yields CDR1 MNHEY and CDR2 SVGEGT. The CDR3 nucleotides read TGTGCCAGCAGTTACTCGAGCGAGCAGTACTTC. This sequence encodes CASSYSSEQYF.

V usage is TRBV6-5 and J usage is TRBJ1-6, with 7 bases that match TRBD1. Germline CDR1 and CDR2: MNHEY and SVGAGI. With V trimmed by 3 bases and J by 7 bases, 6 bases remained unmatched. The length of the CDR3 is 15 residues. CDR3 nucleotide sequence: TGTGCCAGCAGTTATACCGGGACAGCGAATTCACCCCTCCACTTT. Translating gives CASSYTGTANSPLHF.

This chain connects TRBV5-1 to TRBJ2-5, with D possibly TRBD2 on 6 matching bases. V was trimmed by 0 bases and J by 5 bases, leaving 14 bases between them. This CDR3 comprises 15 residues. Per germline, CDR1 SGHRS and CDR2 YFSETQ. CDR3 bases: TGCGCCAGCAGCTTGGCCCCACTAGGGAGGGAGACCCAGTACTTC. Its translation is CASSLAPLGRETQYF.

V and J are TRBV5-8 and TRBJ2-2; a possible D gene is TRBD1 (6 bases). Germline V CDR1 and CDR2: SGHTS, YDEGEE. Deletions cut 5 bases from V and 5 bases from J, with 22 bases between. This CDR3 contains 17 residues. The CDR3: CASRGPVGRGSTGELFF. The CDR3 region has the DNA TGTGCCAGCAGGGGCCCCGTGGGCAGGGGTTCGACCGGGGAGCTGTTTTTT.